Below, 14 T cell receptor beta chains from the same sample are listed, as sequenced in a study of T cell repertoires in cytomegalovirus infection. Which antigens these TCRs recognize remains unknown. Each CDR3 protein gets one entry after TCRdb re-called the reads with MiXCR. Among roughly 120,000 distinct CDR3 sequences listed, 32% were seen once. The sequencing here drew on CD8+ T cells from cultured PBMCs, taken from culture after CMV antigen stimulation. The receptors were sampled from a human donor in good health (CMV status not recorded). Some clones in this sample may be carry-over from other donors' samples.

This chain uses TRBV7-9 with TRBJ1-2; a weak D match, TRBD1 (5 bases). The CDR3 is 11 residues long. Trimming removed 11 bases at V and 4 bases at J, with 11 bases between. Germline CDR1 and CDR2: SEHNR and FQNEAQ (reference sequence). The CDR3 region has the DNA TGTGCCGCCGGGGGTGTCTATGGCTACACCTTC. Its translation: CAAGGVYGYTF.

This clonotype appeared a few times. The V gene is TRBV7-9, the J gene TRBJ2-2, with TRBD1 as a possible D gene (5 bases). Per germline, CDR1 SEHNR and CDR2 FQNEAQ (reference sequence). V lost 5 bases and J lost 0, with 19 bases in between. There are 18 residues in the CDR3. CDR3: CASSATDPDSSNTGELFF. DNA for the CDR3: TGTGCCAGCAGCGCGACAGACCCCGATAGCTCGAACACCGGGGAGCTGTTTTTT.

This chain uses TRBV19 with TRBJ2-1; 7 nucleotides agree with TRBD2. Germline assignment: CDR1 LNHDA and CDR2 SQIVND (reference sequence). The J segment lost 2 bases and the V segment lost 1 base, leaving 5 bases of the junction unmatched. CDR3 length: 16 amino acids. The CDR3 region has the DNA TGTGCCAGTAGTATAGGGAGCGGGGTGACCTACAATGAGCAGTTCTTC. This gives the protein CASSIGSGVTYNEQFF.

This clonotype came up a few times. The genes are TRBV4-1 and TRBJ2-1, with TRBD2 matching over 11 bases. The V segment lost 4 bases and the J segment 7 bases; nucleotides outside the gene matches: 6. The length of the CDR3 is 15 residues. Per germline, CDR1 MGHRA and CDR2 YSYEKL. CDR3 residues: CASSRTSGGVNEQFF. The CDR3 DNA sequence: TGCGCCAGCAGCCGAACTAGCGGGGGAGTGAATGAGCAGTTCTTC.

This clonotype was detected only a few times. This rearrangement joins TRBV6-5 to TRBJ2-7; D gene uncertain. Trimming shortened V by 0 bases and J by 2 bases, and 17 bases separated the two germline ends. The germline V gene has CDR1 MNHEY and CDR2 SVGAGI. The CDR3 is 17 amino acids. CDR3 coding DNA: TGTGCCAGCAGTTACTCGTCCGATGGGTTGGCCCCCTACGAGCAGTACTTC. Its translation is CASSYSSDGLAPYEQYF.

This clonotype was observed a handful of times. The chain employs TRBV7-2 and TRBJ1-5; 9 bases are a match to TRBD1. V was pared by 5 bases and J by 6 bases, with 8 bases of the junction left unmatched. CDR3 length equals 15 residues. CDR1 and CDR2 from the germline V gene are SGHTA and FQGNSA. CDR3 loop: CASSLNRGPGQPQHF. CDR3 DNA: TGTGCCAGCAGCCTGAACAGGGGGCCTGGTCAGCCCCAGCATTTT.

This clonotype was counted many times. This chain connects TRBV7-6 to TRBJ1-1; D is uncertain. CDR1 is SGHVS, CDR2 FNYEAQ, per germline. V was cut by 5 bases and J by 3 bases, with 19 bases left in between. This CDR3 has 16 amino acids. CDR3 sequence (DNA): TGTGCCAGCAGCCCAAGCACCCGACAATGGCACACTGAAGCTTTCTTT. Its translation: CASSPSTRQWHTEAFF.

V gene TRBV7-1 combines with J gene TRBJ2-7; the match to TRBD1 covers 7 bases. TRBV7-1 is placed among ORFs of uncertain function. This CDR3 comprises 14 residues. The trim removed 10 bases at V and 3 bases at J, leaving 12 bases unmatched. The CDR3 region has the DNA TGTGCCACCACACAGGGGTCGTCTCTCTACGAGCAGTACTTC. This encodes CATTQGSSLYEQYF.

The sample holds a few counts of this clonotype. J is TRBJ1-4 and V is TRBV7-9, with TRBD1 as a possible D gene (5 bases). From germline, CDR1 is SEHNR and CDR2 FQNEAQ (reference sequence). The length of the CDR3 is 17 residues. V was shortened by 5 bases and J by 7 bases, with 23 bases between the two germline ends. CDR3 DNA sequence: TGTGCCAGCAGCCACAGACTAATTCTAGGGACCCGTGAAAAACTGTTTTTT. Translating gives CASSHRLILGTREKLFF.

This sequence joins TRBV12-3 or TRBV12-4 and TRBJ2-3; D ambiguous. V was trimmed by 7 bases and J by 2 bases, leaving 10 bases between them. This CDR3 spans 13 amino acids. CDR3 in DNA: TGTGCCAGCACCTCAGCACTCACAGATACGCAGTATTTT. Its translation is CASTSALTDTQYF.

This clonotype came up many times. The chain links TRBV23-1 to TRBJ2-5, with 10 positions matching TRBD1. TRBV23-1 is identified as an open reading frame with a role that is uncertain. The CDR3 covers 15 residues. V was pared by 2 bases and J by 6 bases, with 6 bases of the junction left unmatched. The CDR3 region has the DNA TGCGCCAGCAGTCAACCGGGACAGGGGAGACAGACCCAGTACTTC. It encodes CASSQPGQGRQTQYF.

The chain links TRBV29-1 to TRBJ2-1; D remains ambiguous. Trimming shortened V by 2 bases and J by 10 bases, and 21 bases separated the two germline ends. The CDR3 consists of 15 residues. CDR1 is SQVTM and CDR2 is ANQGSEA in the germline V gene. The CDR3, as DNA: TGCAGCGTTGAACCTTATAAGTTGGGTTGGGTGGAGCAGTTCTTC. The encoded protein is CSVEPYKLGWVEQFF.

The chain has TRBV6-1 and TRBJ2-1; TRBD2 matches 9 bases. V gave up 1 base and J gave up 6 bases; unmatched junction bases: 7. The CDR3 is 16 amino acids. Germline V CDR1 and CDR2: MNHNS, SASEGT. CDR3 loop: CASSEVEAGGLNEQFF. The CDR3 bases are TGTGCCAGCAGTGAAGTGGAAGCGGGGGGTCTCAATGAGCAGTTCTTC.

The gene calls are TRBV4-3 and TRBJ2-1, with TRBD1 as a possible D gene (5 bases). The V gene lost 5 bases and the J gene lost 9 bases, with 11 bases spanning the gap. This CDR3 has 12 residues. In germline, CDR1 is LGHNA, CDR2 YSLEER. The CDR3 region is CASSAGWSEQFF. In DNA form, the CDR3 reads TGCGCCAGCAGCGCAGGGTGGTCTGAGCAGTTCTTC.